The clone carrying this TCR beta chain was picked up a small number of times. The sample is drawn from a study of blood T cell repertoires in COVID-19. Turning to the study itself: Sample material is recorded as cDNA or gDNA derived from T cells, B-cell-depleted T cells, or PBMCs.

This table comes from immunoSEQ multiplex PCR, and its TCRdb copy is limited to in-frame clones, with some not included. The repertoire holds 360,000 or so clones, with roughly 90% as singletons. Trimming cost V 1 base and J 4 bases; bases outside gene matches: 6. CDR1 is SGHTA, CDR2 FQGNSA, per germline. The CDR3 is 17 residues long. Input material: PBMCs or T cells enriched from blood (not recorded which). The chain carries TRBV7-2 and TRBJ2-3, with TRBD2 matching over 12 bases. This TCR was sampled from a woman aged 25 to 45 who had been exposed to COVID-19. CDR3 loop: CASSLGASGRVSDTQYF. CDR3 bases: TGTGCCAGCAGCTTAGGAGCTAGCGGGAGGGTTTCAGATACGCAGTATTTT.